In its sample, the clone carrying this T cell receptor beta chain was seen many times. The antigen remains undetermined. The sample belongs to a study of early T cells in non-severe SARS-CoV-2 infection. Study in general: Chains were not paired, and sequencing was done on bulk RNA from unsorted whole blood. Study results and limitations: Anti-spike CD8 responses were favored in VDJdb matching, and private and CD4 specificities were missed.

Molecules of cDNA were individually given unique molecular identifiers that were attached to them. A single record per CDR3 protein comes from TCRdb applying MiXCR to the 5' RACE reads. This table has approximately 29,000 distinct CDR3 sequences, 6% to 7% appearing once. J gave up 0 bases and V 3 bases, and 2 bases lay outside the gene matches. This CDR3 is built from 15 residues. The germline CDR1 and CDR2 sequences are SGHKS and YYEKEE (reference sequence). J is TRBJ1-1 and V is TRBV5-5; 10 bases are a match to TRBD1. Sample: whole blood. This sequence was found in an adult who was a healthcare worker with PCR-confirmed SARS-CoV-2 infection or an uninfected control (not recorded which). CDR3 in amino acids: CASSWGQGMNTEAFF. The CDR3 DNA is TGTGCCAGCAGCTGGGGACAGGGGATGAACACTGAAGCTTTCTTT.